Listed here are 18 T cell receptor beta chains from one sample, sequenced in a study of T cells in Graves' hyperthyroidism and ophthalmopathy. Authors of the study amplified TCR beta CDR3 regions from RNA transcripts. TCR CDR3 underwent first-round RT-PCR with the HTBI primer set. TCRdb passed the multiplex PCR reads through MiXCR, listing each CDR3 protein once. The table shows some 690,000 distinct CDR3 sequences, with 17% occurring only once. The specimen sequenced was blood. These receptors came from a man aged 45-60 years with Graves' hyperthyroidism.

The V call is TRBV2, the J call TRBJ2-3; D ambiguous. The CDR3 loop spans 15 amino acids. Germline-derived CDR1 and CDR2 are SNHLY and FYNNEI. With 2 bases removed from V and 2 bases from J, the gap between germline ends came to 11 bases. In DNA, the CDR3 is TGTGCCAGCAGTGAATTGGGTGGAACCACAGATACGCAGTATTTT. Its protein product is CASSELGGTTDTQYF.

The chain combines TRBV20-1 with TRBJ2-7, with D perhaps matching TRBD2 (5 bases). CDR1 is DFQATT, CDR2 SNEGSKA, per germline (reference sequence). Trimming cost V 1 base and J 1 base, with 11 bases left between them. The CDR3 extends over 14 amino acids. The CDR3, as DNA: TGCAGTGCTAGAGTTTCTAGCTTATCCTACGAGCAGTACTTC. Translated, it gives CSARVSSLSYEQYF.

This clonotype came up a few times. The junction does not match germline at one end; this may be a read error. The chain couples TRBV28 to TRBJ2-5; 12 bases match TRBD2. The CDR3 totals 16 residues. Germline V CDR1 and CDR2: MDHEN, SYDVKM. The CDR3 spells CTSSLSTSGGYITQYF. CDR3 DNA sequence: TGTACCAGCAGTTTATCGACTAGCGGGGGATATATCACCCAGTACTTC. The whole variable domain, remainder taken from reference TRBV28 and TRBJ2-5, is DVKVTQSSRYLVKRTGEKVFLECVQDMDHENMFWYRQDPGLGLRLIYFSYDVKMKEKGDIPEGYSVSREKKERFSLILESASTNQTSMYLCTSSLSTSGGYITQYFGPGTRLLVL.

This clonotype was detected once. DNA for the CDR3: TGTGCCAGCAGCCGGGGGGGGAGTGAGGCAGATACGCAGTATTTT. Protein product: CASSRGGSEADTQYF. This chain joins TRBV4-2 and TRBJ2-3, with TRBD2 identical over 7 bases. The CDR3 runs to 15 residues. The ends lost 4 bases at V and 4 bases at J; junction bases unmatched: 8. Germline V lookup: CDR1 LGHNA, CDR2 YNFKEQ.

This clonotype was seen more than once but under ten times. This rearrangement joins TRBV28 to TRBJ2-5; TRBD2 matches at 8 bases. The V gene end was trimmed by 6 bases and the J gene end by 3 bases; junction bases not matched to a gene: 6. Germline V gives CDR1 MDHEN, CDR2 SYDVKM. The CDR3 totals 14 residues. In nucleotides, the CDR3 is TGTGCCAGCAGAGGCCGGGGGGGAAAAGAGACCCAGTACTTC. The encoded protein is CASRGRGGKETQYF.

The chain joins TRBV7-3 to TRBJ1-1; D gene unclear. Germline CDR1 reads SGHTA; CDR2 reads FQGTGA. There are 14 residues in the CDR3. The germline V and J ends were trimmed by 3 bases and 1 base, with 9 bases remaining between them. CDR3 DNA sequence: TGTGCCAGCAGCTTGGGTGGTAAGAACACTGAAGCTTTCTTT. Protein: CASSLGGKNTEAFF.

Only a few counts were recorded for this clonotype. The chain uses TRBV5-1 and TRBJ1-3, with TRBD1 identical over 7 bases. The V gene's germline CDR1 is SGHRS and CDR2 YFSETQ. V was pared by 4 bases and J by 6 bases, with 4 bases of the junction left unmatched. This CDR3 region has 13 residues. For the CDR3, the DNA is TGCGCCAGCAGCACGGGACAGACAAACACCATATATTTT. Translating gives CASSTGQTNTIYF.

This clonotype was seen at least ten times. J is TRBJ2-7 and V is TRBV30, with D possibly TRBD1 on 6 matching bases. Germline values: CDR1 GTSNPN, CDR2 SVGIG (reference sequence). V dropped 8 bases and J dropped 0 bases, with 14 bases sitting between them. The CDR3 covers 13 residues. The CDR3 DNA reads TGTGCCAAGGGACATGCGGGCTCCTACGAGCAGTACTTC. It is translated as CAKGHAGSYEQYF.

This rearrangement joins TRBV27 to TRBJ2-3; TRBD1 or TRBD2 may be the D gene (5 bases each). Germline V gives CDR1 MNHEY, CDR2 SMNVEV (reference sequence). CDR3 length: 15 residues. Trimming took off 3 bases at V and 1 base at J, with 11 bases between the two ends. CDR3 protein: CASSFGGVGTDTQYF. CDR3 coding DNA: TGTGCCAGCAGTTTTGGGGGAGTTGGCACAGATACGCAGTATTTT.

This clonotype showed up many times. The chain combines TRBV7-2 with TRBJ1-5; D may be TRBD1 (5 bases). The V end lost 2 bases, the J end lost 6 bases, and 11 bases lay between the germline ends. Germline CDR1 reads SGHTA; CDR2 reads FQGNSA. This CDR3 spans 14 amino acids. CDR3 amino acids: CASSLQGTGQPQHF. The CDR3 coding sequence is TGTGCCAGCAGCTTACAGGGTACTGGTCAGCCCCAGCATTTT.

There are many counts of this clonotype. The chain is built from TRBV7-9 and TRBJ2-3; 8 bases are shared with TRBD1. Germline V lookup: CDR1 SEHNR, CDR2 FQNEAQ (reference sequence). The CDR3 covers 15 residues. Losses at the gene ends were 4 bases for V and 6 bases for J; bases not matched to a gene: 9. CDR3: CASSSRTGSWDTQYF. The CDR3, as DNA: TGTGCCAGCAGCTCCCGGACAGGGTCATGGGATACGCAGTATTTT.

The V gene is TRBV10-3, the J gene TRBJ2-1; D is possibly TRBD1 (6 bases). Trimming cost V 3 bases and J 6 bases, with 15 bases left between them. The CDR3 has 15 residues. The germline gives CDR1 ENHRY, CDR2 SYGVKD. The CDR3 region is CAISDNREGGNEQFF. The CDR3 bases are TGTGCCATCAGTGATAACAGGGAAGGGGGCAATGAGCAGTTCTTC.

This clonotype was detected many times. The genes are TRBV19 and TRBJ2-3, with 10 positions matching TRBD2. The V gene end was trimmed by 5 bases and the J gene end by 4 bases; junction bases not matched to a gene: 6. There are 15 residues in the CDR3. The V gene's germline CDR1 is LNHDA and CDR2 SQIVND (reference sequence). The CDR3 loop reads CASSVTSGRADTQYF. The CDR3 region has the DNA TGTGCCAGTAGTGTGACTAGCGGGCGCGCAGATACGCAGTATTTT. Full variable domain (outside the CDR3, taken from reference TRBV19 and TRBJ2-3): DGGITQSPKYLFRKEGQNVTLSCEQNLNHDAMYWYRQDPGQGLRLIYYSQIVNDFQKGDIAEGYSVSREKKESFPLTVTSAQKNPTAFYLCASSVTSGRADTQYFGPGTRLTVL.

The gene calls are TRBV5-6 and TRBJ2-7; 8 positions match TRBD2. This CDR3 spans 15 amino acids. CDR1 and CDR2 from the germline V gene are SGHDT and YYEEEE. J gave up 4 bases and V 0 bases, and 6 bases lay outside the gene matches. CDR3 region: CASSLGSSGHYEQYF. The DNA of the CDR3 is TGTGCCAGCAGCTTGGGATCTAGCGGGCATTACGAGCAGTACTTC.

This clonotype turned up a few times. CDR3 in DNA: TGTGCCAGCAGAACTCCAGTTAGCAGCCACACGACCGGGGAGCTGTTTTTT. It encodes CASRTPVSSHTTGELFF. This chain connects TRBV7-2 to TRBJ2-2; no clear D gene. The CDR3 is 17 amino acids. Deletions cut 6 bases from V and 5 bases from J, with 22 bases between. Germline values: CDR1 SGHTA, CDR2 FQGNSA. Using reference TRBV7-2 and TRBJ2-2 for the parts outside the CDR3, the full variable domain is GAGVSQSPSNKVTEKGKDVELRCDPISGHTALYWYRQSLGQGLEFLIYFQGNSAPDKSGLPSDRFSAERTGGSVSTLTIQRTQQEDSAVYLCASRTPVSSHTTGELFFGEGSRLTVL.

Of note for this clonotype: Since no conserved phenylalanine or tryptophan closes the CDR3, a read error is the likely cause. The gene calls are TRBV6-1 and TRBJ2-3; 12 bases are shared with TRBD2. The J segment lost 2 bases and the V segment lost 5 bases, leaving 5 bases of the junction unmatched. In germline, CDR1 is MNHNS, CDR2 SASEGT. The CDR3 spans 16 residues. The CDR3 sequence is CASSQLAGGPTDTQYL. DNA for the CDR3: TGTGCCAGCAGTCAACTAGCGGGAGGACCCACAGATACGCAGTATCTT.

A note on this clonotype: One base away lies a much larger clone, so this may be a sequencing read error. The rearrangement joins TRBV28 to TRBJ2-5; the match to TRBD2 covers 8 bases. The ends lost 7 bases at V and 5 bases at J; junction bases unmatched: 12. This CDR3 is 15 amino acids long. Germline V CDR1 and CDR2: MDHEN, SYDVKM. Here the CDR3 reads CASNPAGGGRETQYF. The CDR3 nucleotides read TGTGCCAGCAATCCCGCCGGGGGCGGGAGGGAGACCCAGTACTTC.

The chain links TRBV29-1 to TRBJ1-3; perhaps TRBD1 as D (5 bases). Germline CDR1 reads SQVTM; CDR2 reads ANQGSEA. Trimming pared 6 bases from V and 0 bases from J, leaving 9 bases between. CDR3 length: 13 amino acids. The chain's CDR3 is CSVEGSSGNTIYF. The DNA for the CDR3 is TGCAGCGTGGAGGGGAGCTCTGGAAACACCATATATTTT.